The subject of this entry is one T cell receptor (beta chain). Antigen: not known. TCRdb called the 5' RACE reads again in MiXCR, with one record for every CDR3 protein. The data hold about 250,000 distinct CDR3 sequences, with about 8.3% observed a single time. The data were obtained in a study of identical twins. Germline V gene lookup returns CDR1 SGHKS and CDR2 YYEKEE (reference sequence). Trimming left V 6 bases short and J 0 bases short, with 6 bases between. The CDR3 contains 13 residues. Points from the study as a whole: Beta out-of-frame sequences showed weaker excess sharing between twins. Insertion counts were lower in abundant cord blood beta clonotypes, a trend that memory repertoires did not show.

These sequences were also reported in another study, on yellow fever vaccine responses in identical twins. That paper notes: Twins reportedly had a vaccine T cell response that seemed partly convergent, partly personalized.

The TCR was taken from a woman aged 18-30 years in good health. Input material: CD8+ T cells sorted from blood. The chain has TRBV5-5 and TRBJ2-2; D gene unclear. CDR3 protein: CASTGPNTGELFF. The CDR3, as DNA: TGTGCCAGCACCGGTCCGAACACCGGGGAGCTGTTTTTT.